The 11 T cell receptor beta chains below were found in one sample sequenced in a study of cytomegalovirus exposure and HLA in healthy donors. The study ran its PCR with 60 Vbeta and 13 Jbeta primers. TCRdb's table, derived via immunoSEQ multiplex PCR, lists solely in-frame clones and lacks some. The repertoire holds approximately 150,000 clones, nearly 90% seen once, with 0.51% in the top ten. The specimen was PBMCs. The receptor set was obtained from a woman in her thirties or forties in good health and CMV-seronegative.

The rearrangement links TRBV9 to TRBJ2-1; TRBD1 matches 8 bases. CDR1 SGDLS and CDR2 YYNGEE come from the germline V gene. CDR3 length: 16 amino acids. The ends lost 0 bases at V and 4 bases at J; junction bases unmatched: 6. As DNA, the CDR3 is TGTGCCAGCAGCGTAGCCGCACAGGGGGGTTACAATGAGCAGTTCTTC. Its protein is CASSVAAQGGYNEQFF.

The chain recombines TRBV2 with TRBJ2-7; the match to TRBD2 covers 13 bases. In germline, CDR1 is SNHLY, CDR2 FYNNEI. This CDR3 spans 18 amino acids. J was trimmed by 1 base and V by 4 bases; bases with no gene match: 10. CDR3 sequence reads: CASSVGPLGLAGSYEQYF. The CDR3, as DNA: TGTGCCAGCAGTGTAGGCCCTTTGGGACTAGCGGGATCCTACGAGCAGTACTTC.

This chain joins TRBV2 and TRBJ2-1; possible D gene TRBD2, 7 bases. The germline V and J ends were trimmed by 9 bases and 4 bases, with 25 bases remaining between them. The germline V gene encodes CDR1 SNHLY and CDR2 FYNNEI. This CDR3 spans 17 amino acids. CDR3 in DNA: TGTGCCAGTACGATTCCCAGCGGGATGGGGGCTTACAATGAGCAGTTCTTC. As protein: CASTIPSGMGAYNEQFF. Supplemented by reference TRBV2 and TRBJ2-1, the full variable domain reads EPEVTQTPSHQVTQMGQEVILRCVPISNHLYFYWYRQILGQKVEFLVSFYNNEISEKSEIFDDQFSVERPDGSNFTLKIRSTKLEDSAMYFCASTIPSGMGAYNEQFFGPGTRLTVL.

V gene TRBV7-2 combines with J gene TRBJ1-1, with unresolved D. Germline V CDR1 and CDR2: SGHTA, FQGNSA. The CDR3 extends over 14 amino acids. V was shortened by 5 bases and J by 3 bases, with 13 bases between the two germline ends. Here the CDR3 DNA reads TGTGCCAGCAGCCTACAACTAGGCGACACTGAAGCTTTCTTT. It is translated as CASSLQLGDTEAFF.

V usage is TRBV7-2 and J usage is TRBJ2-1; D is possibly TRBD2 (6 bases). The CDR3 spans 17 residues. CDR1 and CDR2 (germline): SGHTA, FQGNSA. V lost 1 base and J lost 6, with 19 bases in between. The CDR3 DNA is TGTGCCAGCAGCTTAGGGGGATACGCCACTAGCCGCAATGAGCAGTTCTTC. Translation gives CASSLGGYATSRNEQFF. Full variable domain (outside the CDR3, taken from reference TRBV7-2 and TRBJ2-1): GAGVSQSPSNKVTEKGKDVELRCDPISGHTALYWYRQSLGQGLEFLIYFQGNSAPDKSGLPSDRFSAERTGGSVSTLTIQRTQQEDSAVYLCASSLGGYATSRNEQFFGPGTRLTVL.

This clone was picked up one time. V usage is TRBV5-4 and J usage is TRBJ2-1, with D maybe TRBD2 (7 bases). Germline assignment: CDR1 SGHNT and CDR2 YYREEE (reference sequence). The CDR3 runs to 14 residues. Between the trimmed V and J ends, which lost 3 bases and 4 bases, there was a span of 11 bases. For the CDR3, the DNA is TGTGCCAGCAGCTCGGGGGGCGTGTACAATGAGCAGTTCTTC. This gives the protein CASSSGGVYNEQFF.

The rearrangement links TRBV18 to TRBJ2-7; 10 positions match TRBD1. The CDR3 loop spans 15 amino acids. CDR1 KGHSH and CDR2 LQKENI come from the germline V gene. V lost 0 bases and J lost 4; bases outside the gene matches: 3. The chain's CDR3 is CASSPPGQGIYEQYF. The CDR3 DNA is TGTGCCAGCTCACCACCGGGACAGGGGATTTACGAGCAGTACTTC.

Here the CDR3 reads CASSLEREGRNEQFF. The DNA of the CDR3 is TGTGCCAGCAGCTTAGAACGGGAGGGCCGCAATGAGCAGTTCTTC. The V call is TRBV7-2, the J call TRBJ2-1, with 8 bases matching TRBD2. Trimming at V came to 1 base and at J to 6 bases, leaving 5 bases not matched to a gene. Germline lookup yields CDR1 SGHTA and CDR2 FQGNSA. The CDR3 consists of 15 residues.

V usage is TRBV5-1 and J usage is TRBJ1-1; the D gene is possibly TRBD1 (5 bases). Germline CDR1 is SGHRS and CDR2 is YFSETQ. The ends were cut back, 1 base at V and 3 bases at J, with 16 bases in the middle. The CDR3 has 16 residues. CDR3 sequence (DNA): TGCGCCAGCAGCTTGCGGCCAGGGCAAGGGGACACTGAAGCTTTCTTT. This encodes CASSLRPGQGDTEAFF.

This chain joins TRBV11-2 and TRBJ2-1; no firm D call. The germline V gene has CDR1 SGHAT and CDR2 FQNNGV. V lost 5 bases and J lost 0, with 8 bases in between. This CDR3 contains 14 residues. CDR3 residues: CASSPPSSYNEQFF. The CDR3 coding sequence is TGTGCCAGCAGCCCGCCCAGCTCCTACAATGAGCAGTTCTTC.

V usage is TRBV5-6 and J usage is TRBJ2-5, with TRBD1 matching 8 bases. The V and J ends lost 0 bases and 5 bases, in that order; junction bases with no gene match: 9. The germline V gene encodes CDR1 SGHDT and CDR2 YYEEEE. This CDR3 has 16 residues. This chain's CDR3 is CASSLVGQGAMETQYF. CDR3 nucleotides: TGTGCCAGCAGCTTGGTAGGGCAGGGGGCGATGGAGACCCAGTACTTC.